The 2 T cell receptor beta chains below were found in one sample sequenced in a study of blood T cell repertoires in COVID-19. Profiling relied on immunoSEQ multiplex PCR, and the TCRdb table lists in-frame clones only, not all of them. The table lists a few hundred thousand clones, about four fifths of them singletons. Source material: PBMCs or T cells enriched from blood (not recorded which). Every receptor here comes from a man aged 50 or older who had recovered from COVID-19.

The V and J genes are TRBV18 and TRBJ2-2; perhaps TRBD2 as D (5 bases). Trimming cost V 4 bases and J 6 bases, with 18 bases left between them. The germline CDR1 and CDR2 sequences are KGHSH and LQKENI. The CDR3 has 16 amino acids. The CDR3 sequence is CASSRQGSPSAGELFF. The CDR3 region has the DNA TGTGCCAGCTCACGGCAAGGGAGTCCGTCGGCCGGGGAGCTGTTTTTT.

The sample holds one count of this clone. The chain carries TRBV18 and TRBJ2-1; D uncertain. The CDR3 runs 15 residues. The germline V gene has CDR1 KGHSH and CDR2 LQKENI. Trimming shortened V by 3 bases and J by 1 base, and 10 bases separated the two germline ends. The CDR3 nucleotides read TGTGCCAGCTCACCTGCCAGCGATTCCTACAATGAGCAGTTCTTC. Protein product: CASSPASDSYNEQFF.